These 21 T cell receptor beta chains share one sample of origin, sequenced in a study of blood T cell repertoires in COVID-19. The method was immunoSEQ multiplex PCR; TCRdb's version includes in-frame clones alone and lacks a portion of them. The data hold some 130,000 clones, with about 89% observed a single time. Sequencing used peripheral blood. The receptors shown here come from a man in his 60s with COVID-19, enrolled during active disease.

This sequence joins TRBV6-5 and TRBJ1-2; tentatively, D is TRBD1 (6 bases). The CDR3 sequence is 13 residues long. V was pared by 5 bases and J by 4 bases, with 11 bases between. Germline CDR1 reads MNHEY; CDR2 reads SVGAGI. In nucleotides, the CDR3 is TGTGCCAGCAGTCGCGACAGGACCTATGGCTACACCTTC. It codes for CASSRDRTYGYTF.

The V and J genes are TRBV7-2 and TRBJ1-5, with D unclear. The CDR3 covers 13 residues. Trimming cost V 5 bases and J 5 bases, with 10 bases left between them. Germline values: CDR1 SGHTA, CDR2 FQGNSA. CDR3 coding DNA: TGTGCCAGCAGCCCAGTATCAGATCAGCCCCAGCATTTT. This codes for CASSPVSDQPQHF.

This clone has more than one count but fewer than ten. CDR3 amino acids: CASSPGWGGDTIYF. For the CDR3, the DNA is TGTGCCAGCAGCCCCGGGTGGGGGGGTGACACCATATATTTT. The V call is TRBV3-1 (or the pseudogene TRBV3-2), the J call TRBJ1-3; D might be TRBD1 (5 bases). The length of the CDR3 is 14 residues. V lost 4 bases to trimming and J lost 8 bases, with 15 bases between them. CDR1 LGHDT and CDR2 YNNKEL come from the germline V gene (reference sequence).

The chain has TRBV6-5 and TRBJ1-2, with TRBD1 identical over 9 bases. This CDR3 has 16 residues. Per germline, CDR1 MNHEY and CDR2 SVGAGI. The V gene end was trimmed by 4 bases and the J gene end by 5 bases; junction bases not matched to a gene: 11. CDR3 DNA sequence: TGTGCCAGCAGTTTCGAGCCCGGGACAGGGCTTTATGGCTACACCTTC. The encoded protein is CASSFEPGTGLYGYTF.

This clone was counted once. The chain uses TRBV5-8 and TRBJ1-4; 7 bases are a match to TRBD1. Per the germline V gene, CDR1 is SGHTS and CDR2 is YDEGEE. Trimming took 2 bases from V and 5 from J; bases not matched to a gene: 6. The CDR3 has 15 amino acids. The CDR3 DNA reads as TGTGCCAGCAGCTTTCCAGGGGGTTTGAATGAAAAACTGTTTTTT. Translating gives CASSFPGGLNEKLFF.

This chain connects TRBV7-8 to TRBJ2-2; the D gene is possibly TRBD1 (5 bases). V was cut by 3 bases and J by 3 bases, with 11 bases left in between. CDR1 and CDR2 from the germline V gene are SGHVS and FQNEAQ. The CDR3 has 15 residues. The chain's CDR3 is CASSFRGRDTGELFF. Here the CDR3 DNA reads TGTGCCAGCAGCTTTAGGGGCCGGGACACCGGGGAGCTGTTTTTT.

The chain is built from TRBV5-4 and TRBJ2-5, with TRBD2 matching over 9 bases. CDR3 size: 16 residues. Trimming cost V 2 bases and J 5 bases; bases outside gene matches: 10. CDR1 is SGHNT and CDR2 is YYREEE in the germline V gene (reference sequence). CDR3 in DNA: TGTGCCAGCAGCTTCGGCGGGGGGGCCCGTCAGGAGACCCAGTACTTC. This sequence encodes CASSFGGGARQETQYF. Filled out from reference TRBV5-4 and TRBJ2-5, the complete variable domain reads ETGVTQSPTHLIKTRGQQVTLRCSSQSGHNTVSWYQQALGQGPQFIFQYYREEENGRGNFPPRFSGLQFPNYSSELNVNALELDDSALYLCASSFGGGARQETQYFGPGTRLLVL.

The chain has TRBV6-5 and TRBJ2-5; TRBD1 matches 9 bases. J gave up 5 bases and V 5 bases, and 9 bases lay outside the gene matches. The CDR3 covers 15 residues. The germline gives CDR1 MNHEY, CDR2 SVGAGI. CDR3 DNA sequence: TGTGCCAGCAGTACCGGGACAGGGATCGGGGAGACCCAGTACTTC. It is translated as CASSTGTGIGETQYF.

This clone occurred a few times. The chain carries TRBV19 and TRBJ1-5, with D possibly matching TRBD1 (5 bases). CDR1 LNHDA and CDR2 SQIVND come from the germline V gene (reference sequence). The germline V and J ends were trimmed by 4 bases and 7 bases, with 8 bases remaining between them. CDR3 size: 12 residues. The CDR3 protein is CASSKGRQPQHF. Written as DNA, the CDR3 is TGTGCCAGTAGTAAGGGGAGGCAGCCCCAGCATTTT. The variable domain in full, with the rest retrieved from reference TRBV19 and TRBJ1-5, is DGGITQSPKYLFRKEGQNVTLSCEQNLNHDAMYWYRQDPGQGLRLIYYSQIVNDFQKGDIAEGYSVSREKKESFPLTVTSAQKNPTAFYLCASSKGRQPQHFGDGTRLSIL.

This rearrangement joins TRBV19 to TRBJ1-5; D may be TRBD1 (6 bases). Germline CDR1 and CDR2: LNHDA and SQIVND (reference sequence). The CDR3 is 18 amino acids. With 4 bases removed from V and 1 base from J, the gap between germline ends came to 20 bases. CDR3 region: CASSKPIQGQFSNQPQHF. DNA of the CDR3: TGTGCCAGTAGTAAACCCATACAAGGACAGTTCAGCAATCAGCCCCAGCATTTT.

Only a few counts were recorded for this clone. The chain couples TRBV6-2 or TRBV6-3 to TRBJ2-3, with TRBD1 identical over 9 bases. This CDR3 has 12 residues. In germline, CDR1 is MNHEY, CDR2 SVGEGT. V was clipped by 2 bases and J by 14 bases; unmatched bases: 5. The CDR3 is CASSYRDRVPYF. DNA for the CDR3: TGTGCCAGCAGTTACAGGGACAGGGTGCCGTATTTT.

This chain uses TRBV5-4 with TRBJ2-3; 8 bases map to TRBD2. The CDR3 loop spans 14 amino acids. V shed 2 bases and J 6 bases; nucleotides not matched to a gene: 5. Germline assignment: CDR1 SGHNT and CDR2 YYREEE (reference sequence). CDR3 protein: CASSFGGARDTQYF. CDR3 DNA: TGTGCCAGCAGCTTCGGGGGGGCGCGGGATACGCAGTATTTT.

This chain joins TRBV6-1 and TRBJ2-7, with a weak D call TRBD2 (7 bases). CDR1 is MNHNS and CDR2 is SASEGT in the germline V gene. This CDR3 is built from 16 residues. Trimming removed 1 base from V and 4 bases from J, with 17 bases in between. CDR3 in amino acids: CASSEGTGGAFYEQYF. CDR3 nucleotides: TGTGCCAGCAGTGAAGGGACGGGGGGCGCTTTTTACGAGCAGTACTTC.

CDR3 sequence: CASSDAGAGEEKLFF. The CDR3 DNA is TGTGCCAGCAGTGATGCGGGGGCAGGAGAGGAAAAACTGTTTTTT. The genes are TRBV2 and TRBJ1-4; D is perhaps TRBD1 (6 bases). Germline CDR1 and CDR2: SNHLY and FYNNEI. CDR3 length: 15 residues. Trimming removed 3 bases from V and 8 bases from J, with 16 bases in between. Variable domain in full (rest from reference TRBV2 and TRBJ1-4): EPEVTQTPSHQVTQMGQEVILRCVPISNHLYFYWYRQILGQKVEFLVSFYNNEISEKSEIFDDQFSVERPDGSNFTLKIRSTKLEDSAMYFCASSDAGAGEEKLFFGSGTQLSVL.

The CDR3 region is CASSPGGGLNTEAFF. The CDR3 DNA reads TGTGCCAGCAGCCCGGGCGGGGGCTTGAACACTGAAGCTTTCTTT. This chain links TRBV4-2 with TRBJ1-1; D is perhaps TRBD1 (6 bases). The CDR3 spans 15 residues. In germline, CDR1 is LGHNA, CDR2 YNFKEQ. Trimming shortened V by 4 bases and J by 0 bases, and 12 bases separated the two germline ends.

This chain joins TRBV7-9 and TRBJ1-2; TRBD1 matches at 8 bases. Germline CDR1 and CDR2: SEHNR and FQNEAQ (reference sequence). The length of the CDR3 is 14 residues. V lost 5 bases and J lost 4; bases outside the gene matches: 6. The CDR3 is CASSQDRVSYGYTF. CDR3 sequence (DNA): TGTGCCAGCAGCCAGGACAGGGTTTCCTATGGCTACACCTTC.

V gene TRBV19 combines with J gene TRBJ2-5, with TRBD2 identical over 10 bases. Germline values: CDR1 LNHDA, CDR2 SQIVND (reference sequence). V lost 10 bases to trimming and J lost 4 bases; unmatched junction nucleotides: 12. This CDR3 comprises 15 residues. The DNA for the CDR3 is TGTGCCACCCAGAAAGGACTAGCGGTGGGAGAGACCCAGTACTTC. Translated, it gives CATQKGLAVGETQYF.

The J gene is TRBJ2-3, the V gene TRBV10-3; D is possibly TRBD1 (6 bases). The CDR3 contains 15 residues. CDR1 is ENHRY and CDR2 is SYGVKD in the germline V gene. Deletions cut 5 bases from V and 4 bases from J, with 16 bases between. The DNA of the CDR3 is TGTGCCATCAGTAAGACAGGCATAGACGCAGATACGCAGTATTTT. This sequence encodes CAISKTGIDADTQYF.

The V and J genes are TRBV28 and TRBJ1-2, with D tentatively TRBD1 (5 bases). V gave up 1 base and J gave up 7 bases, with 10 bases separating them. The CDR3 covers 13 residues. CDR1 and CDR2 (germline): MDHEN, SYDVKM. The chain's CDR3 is CASSLSFGGGYTF. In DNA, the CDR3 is TGTGCCAGCAGTTTATCGTTCGGGGGTGGCTACACCTTC.

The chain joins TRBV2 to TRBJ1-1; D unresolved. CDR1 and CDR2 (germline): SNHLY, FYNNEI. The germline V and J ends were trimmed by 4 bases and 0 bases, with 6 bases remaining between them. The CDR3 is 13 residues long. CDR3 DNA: TGTGCCAGCAGTGCCGGTGTGAACACTGAAGCTTTCTTT. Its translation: CASSAGVNTEAFF. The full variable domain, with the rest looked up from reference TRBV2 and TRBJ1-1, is EPEVTQTPSHQVTQMGQEVILRCVPISNHLYFYWYRQILGQKVEFLVSFYNNEISEKSEIFDDQFSVERPDGSNFTLKIRSTKLEDSAMYFCASSAGVNTEAFFGQGTRLTVV.

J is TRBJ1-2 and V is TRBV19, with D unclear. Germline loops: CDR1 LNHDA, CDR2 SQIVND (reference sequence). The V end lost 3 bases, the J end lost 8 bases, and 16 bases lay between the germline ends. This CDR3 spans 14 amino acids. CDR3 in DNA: TGTGCCAGTAGTATTGGCCCCGGACGGGGAGGCTACACCTTC. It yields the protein CASSIGPGRGGYTF.